These 14 T cell receptor beta chains share one sample of origin, sequenced in a study of T cells in Graves' hyperthyroidism and ophthalmopathy. RNA transcripts were the template for amplifying TCR beta CDR3 regions. HTBI primers drove first-round RT-PCR of the TCR CDR3. One entry per CDR3 protein results from TCRdb running MiXCR on the multiplex PCR reads. Found here are under 350,000 distinct CDR3 sequences, around a fifth of them singletons; the top ten hold around 48%. Material for sequencing was blood. The receptors were gathered from a woman aged 45-59 years with Graves' hyperthyroidism.

The CDR3 reads CASSRGTTNNEQFF. The CDR3 DNA reads as TGTGCCAGCAGTAGGGGGACCACAAATAATGAGCAGTTCTTC. The chain joins TRBV6-1 to TRBJ2-1, with a possible D match to TRBD1 (6 bases). The V end was cut by 5 bases, the J end by 7 bases, with 15 bases between. The CDR3 extends over 14 amino acids. CDR1 and CDR2 (germline): MNHNS, SASEGT.

This clonotype showed up many times. The chain couples TRBV6-2 or TRBV6-3 to TRBJ2-7; unclear D gene. CDR1 MNHEY and CDR2 SVGEGT come from the germline V gene. The CDR3 is 13 residues long. V lost 0 bases and J 5 bases, leaving 8 bases between the germline ends. CDR3 loop: CASSYSPVHEQYF. CDR3 DNA sequence: TGTGCCAGCAGTTACTCGCCGGTCCACGAGCAGTACTTC.

As to this clonotype: This may come from a read error, since a much larger clone is one base off. V gene TRBV28 combines with J gene TRBJ1-1; D uncertain. Germline CDR1 MDHEN, CDR2 SYDVKM. Trimming shortened V by 6 bases and J by 5 bases, and 22 bases separated the two germline ends. The length of the CDR3 is 16 residues. The CDR3 region is CASSTGVVGVQTEAFF. CDR3 sequence (DNA): TGTGCCAGCAGCACTGGCGTTGTGGGAGTACAGACTGAAGCTTTCTTT.

This clonotype was observed a handful of times. The chain combines TRBV11-2 with TRBJ2-3; unclear D gene. The CDR3 runs to 15 residues. Between the trimmed V and J ends, which lost 1 base and 2 bases, there was a span of 10 bases. CDR1 and CDR2 (germline): SGHAT, FQNNGV. CDR3: CASSLVMSATDTQYF. As DNA, the CDR3 is TGTGCCAGCAGCTTAGTGATGAGTGCCACAGATACGCAGTATTTT.

At least ten counts were recorded for this clonotype. This chain joins TRBV4-1 and TRBJ2-3; D may be TRBD1 or TRBD2 (5 bases each). Germline CDR1 reads MGHRA; CDR2 reads YSYEKL. This CDR3 is built from 15 residues. V lost 3 bases and J lost 0, with 10 bases in between. CDR3 sequence reads: CASSQGLASTDTQYF. For the CDR3, the DNA is TGCGCCAGCAGCCAGGGGCTAGCTAGCACAGATACGCAGTATTTT.

This chain connects TRBV9 to TRBJ2-3; no definite D call. This CDR3 comprises 11 residues. Germline V gives CDR1 SGDLS, CDR2 YYNGEE. V lost 5 bases and J 6 bases, leaving 7 bases between the germline ends. The CDR3 DNA sequence: TGTGCCAGCAGTGCCGAGGATACGCAGTATTTT. Its translation is CASSAEDTQYF.

This clonotype has a count of ten or more. This sequence joins TRBV7-9 and TRBJ1-5; 7 nucleotides align to TRBD1. V lost 3 bases and J lost 3; bases outside the gene matches: 8. Per germline, CDR1 SEHNR and CDR2 FQNEAQ (reference sequence). The CDR3 is 16 residues long. The CDR3 bases are TGTGCCAGCAGCTTGGGGACAGACGTGACCAATCAGCCCCAGCATTTT. Translated: CASSLGTDVTNQPQHF.

This clonotype was counted ten times or more. A junction end diverges from the germline sequence, so it may reflect a read error. The chain carries TRBV12-3 or TRBV12-4 and TRBJ2-2; D perhaps matches TRBD1 (5 bases). There are 13 residues in the CDR3. The CDR3 region is CATSMGLTGELFF. As DNA, the CDR3 is TGTGCCACCAGTATGGGGCTTACCGGGGAGCTGTTTTTT.

This clonotype has ten or more counts. The rearrangement uses TRBV28 and TRBJ2-3; D may match TRBD1 or TRBD2 (5 bases each). Germline-derived CDR1 and CDR2 are MDHEN and SYDVKM. This CDR3 contains 15 residues. V lost 3 bases, J lost 1 base, and 11 bases lay in between. CDR3 bases: TGTGCCAGCAGTTTTAGTCGGGGCGGCACAGATACGCAGTATTTT. This sequence encodes CASSFSRGGTDTQYF.

This clonotype was recorded many times. The rearrangement joins TRBV20-1 to TRBJ2-7, with D possibly called TRBD1 or TRBD2 (6 bases each). The CDR3 has 16 residues. From germline, CDR1 is DFQATT and CDR2 SNEGSKA (reference sequence). V was pared by 3 bases and J by 4 bases, with 22 bases between. The DNA for the CDR3 is TGCAGTGCTAGGGCTTCGGGGGCTAGGTCTAGTTACGAGCAGTACTTC. Encoded protein: CSARASGARSSYEQYF.

To note about this clonotype: Just one base apart from a much larger clone, this may be a read error. The V and J genes are TRBV12-3 or TRBV12-4 and TRBJ1-2; 9 positions agree with TRBD1. V lost 3 bases, J lost 7 bases, and 3 bases stayed unmatched. The CDR3 length is 13 residues. The CDR3 is CASSFWTGVGYTF. CDR3 nucleotide sequence: TGTGCCAGCAGTTTTTGGACAGGGGTTGGCTACACCTTC.

This clonotype was recorded a few times. This may come from a read error, since a much larger clone is one base off. The chain couples TRBV5-1 to TRBJ2-3; TRBD1 agrees at 11 bases. Germline-derived CDR1 and CDR2 are SGHRS and YFSETQ. This CDR3 is built from 16 residues. Losses at the gene ends were 4 bases for V and 4 bases for J; bases not matched to a gene: 8. CDR3 region: CASSTGQGANADTQYF. CDR3 sequence (DNA): TGCGCCAGCAGCACCGGACAGGGGGCGAACGCAGATACGCAGTATTTT.

The chain carries TRBV2 and TRBJ1-2; 8 positions agree with TRBD1. V dropped 6 bases and J dropped 6; count of bases not matched to a gene: 6. The V gene's germline CDR1 is SNHLY and CDR2 FYNNEI. This CDR3 has 13 residues. The CDR3, as DNA: TGTGCCAGCAGCAAGGACAGGGACCATGGCTACACCTTC. Its translation: CASSKDRDHGYTF.

This clonotype came up many times. The chain has TRBV28 and TRBJ2-7, with D possibly being TRBD2 (6 bases). Germline-derived CDR1 and CDR2 are MDHEN and SYDVKM. This CDR3 region has 19 residues. V lost 4 bases, J lost 0 bases, and 25 bases lay in between. The CDR3 region has the DNA TGTGCCAGCAGTTCGATGACGGGGGATAGTAGTATTCACTCCTACGAGCAGTACTTC. Protein: CASSSMTGDSSIHSYEQYF.